This T cell receptor beta chain was observed in a study of post-analysis software for immune sequencing data. The TCR beta cDNA libraries carried unique molecular identifiers. TCRdb reprocessed the PCR reads with MiXCR, giving one entry per CDR3 protein. In the table there are 650,000 to 900,000 distinct CDR3 sequences, about half of which are singletons. The specimen was blood. This clonotype was sampled from a girl between 10 and 17 years old with multiple sclerosis.

CDR3 DNA: TGCAGTGCTATGGGACCAACGGAAGAGACCCAGTACTTC. Its protein product is CSAMGPTEETQYF. The chain couples TRBV20-1 to TRBJ2-5; D could derive from TRBD1 or TRBD2 (5 bases each). The CDR3 is 13 residues long. V was cut by 4 bases and J by 3 bases, with 12 bases left in between. Germline V lookup: CDR1 DFQATT, CDR2 SNEGSKA (reference sequence).